This is a list of T cell receptor beta chains from one sample in a study of tumor-infiltrating lymphocytes in oesophageal squamous cell carcinoma. One entry per CDR3 protein results from TCRdb running MiXCR on the PCR reads. The sample yields 5,500 to 7,500 distinct CDR3 sequences, 13% to 15% seen once. Sequenced: esophageal tumor tissue. These receptors originate from a male donor with esophageal squamous cell carcinoma. The CDR3 runs from the conserved cysteine through the conserved F or W. Each record gives: clone size, J gene, D gene, V gene, CDR3 DNA, CDR3 protein. D genes are given only for firm matches. The size entry is marked missing in some rows and otherwise reads once, few, many or a size class.

size: many; J: TRBJ2-2; D: NA; V: TRBV11-3; DNA: TGTGCCAGCAGCTTAGATTTTTCCGGGGAGCTGTTTTTT; CDR3: CASSLDFSGELFF
size: NA; J: TRBJ1-6; D: NA; V: TRBV19; DNA: TGTGCCAGTCTTGACAGGAGCTCCTATAATTCACCCCTCCACTTT; CDR3: CASLDRSSYNSPLHF
size: medium-sized; J: TRBJ1-2; D: NA; V: TRBV28; DNA: TGTGCCAGCAGTTTTTCCGGCGGCCAGGGCTACACCTTC; CDR3: CASSFSGGQGYTF
size: many; J: TRBJ2-2; D: TRBD2; V: TRBV24-1; DNA: TGTGCCACCCAGACTAGCGAGTACACCGGGGAGCTGTTTTTT; CDR3: CATQTSEYTGELFF
size: medium-sized; J: TRBJ1-2; D: TRBD1; V: TRBV6-6; DNA: TGTGCCAGCAGTTACTCGGGGGACAGGGCTGGCTACACCTTC; CDR3: CASSYSGDRAGYTF
size: many; J: TRBJ2-7; D: TRBD2; V: TRBV5-1; DNA: TGCGCCAGCAGCCTAAGGACTAGCGGGATTTCCTACGAGCAGTACTTC; CDR3: CASSLRTSGISYEQYF
size: large; J: TRBJ2-5; D: NA; V: TRBV7-2; DNA: TGTGCCAGCAGCTTAAGACAGGGAGGTGTAGAGACCCAGTACTTC; CDR3: CASSLRQGGVETQYF
size: few; J: TRBJ1-1; D: NA; V: TRBV5-1; DNA: TGCGCCAGCAGCCCCGGACGGGGTTTGTGGGCTTTCTTT; CDR3: CASSPGRGLWAFF
size: many; J: TRBJ1-2; D: TRBD1; V: TRBV12-3/TRBV12-4; DNA: TGTGCCAGCAGCTTGGCCGGGACAGGGATTAACTATGGCTACACCTTC; CDR3: CASSLAGTGINYGYTF
size: few; J: TRBJ2-7; D: NA; V: TRBV7-2; DNA: TGTGCCAGCAGCTTAATTCGTGCAGCGGATATGACCGGGGAGCTGTACTTC; CDR3: CASSLIRAADMTGELYF
size: many; J: TRBJ2-7; D: NA; V: TRBV27; DNA: TGTGCCAGCAGTTTATCGTACAACTACGAGCAGTACTTC; CDR3: CASSLSYNYEQYF
size: many; J: TRBJ1-5; D: TRBD1; V: TRBV12-3/TRBV12-4; DNA: TGTGCCAGCAAGGGTGGACAGGGGGCGCGAAGCAATCAGCCCCAGCATTTT; CDR3: CASKGGQGARSNQPQHF
size: few; J: TRBJ1-2; D: TRBD1; V: TRBV5-3; DNA: TGTGCCAGCAACAGACAGGGGACTAACTATGGCTACACCTTC; CDR3: CASNRQGTNYGYTF
size: medium-sized; J: TRBJ2-1; D: TRBD1; V: TRBV12-3/TRBV12-4; DNA: TGTGCCAGCAGTCCACACCAGACAGGGTTGACGGATGAGCAGTTCTTC; CDR3: CASSPHQTGLTDEQFF
size: medium-sized; J: TRBJ2-3; D: NA; V: TRBV11-1; DNA: TGTGCCAGCAGCTTAGAGCGAGGAGACCAGGGAACAGATACGCAGTATTTT; CDR3: CASSLERGDQGTDTQYF